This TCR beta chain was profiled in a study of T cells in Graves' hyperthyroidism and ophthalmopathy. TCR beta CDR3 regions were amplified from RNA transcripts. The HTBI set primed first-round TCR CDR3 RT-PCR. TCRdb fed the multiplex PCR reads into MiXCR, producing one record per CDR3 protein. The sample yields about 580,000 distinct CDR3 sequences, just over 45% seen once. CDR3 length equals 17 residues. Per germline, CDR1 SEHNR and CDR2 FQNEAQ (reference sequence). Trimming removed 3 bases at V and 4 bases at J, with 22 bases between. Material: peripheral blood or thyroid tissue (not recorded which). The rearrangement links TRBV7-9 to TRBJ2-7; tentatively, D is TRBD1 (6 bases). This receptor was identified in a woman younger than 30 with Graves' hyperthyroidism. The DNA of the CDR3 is TGTGCCAGCAGCTTGGACGTCAGACAGGCCTCAGGGTACGAGCAGTACTTC. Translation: CASSLDVRQASGYEQYF.